The 2 T cell receptor beta chains given below trace back to one sample, sequenced in a study of blood T cell repertoires in COVID-19 (dated by TCRdb to 2020 to 2021). Library creation used the immunoSEQ multiplex PCR assay. What TCRdb holds here is the immuneACCESS table cut down to in-frame rearrangements. Part of the clones is not present; checked against another copy, under half of the missing clones reflect an unresolved V gene, and the others are unexplained. Present in this sample are roughly 410,000 clones, 75% to 90% of which were seen just once. Jointly, the top ten make up roughly 1.5% of the sample. The sample was peripheral blood. The source is a woman between 35 and 50 years old with COVID-19, enrolled during active disease.

The chain joins TRBV27 to TRBJ1-5; D is unclear. Germline V lookup: CDR1 MNHEY, CDR2 SMNVEV (reference sequence). CDR3 length: 14 residues. Deletions cut 2 bases from V and 6 bases from J, with 11 bases between. In DNA form, the CDR3 reads TGTGCCAGCAGTTTAACGGTTTCGGGTCAGCCCCAGCATTTT. It codes for CASSLTVSGQPQHF.

This rearrangement joins TRBV6-2 or TRBV6-3 to TRBJ1-5; 8 bases match TRBD1. CDR1 and CDR2 from the germline V gene are MNHEY and SVGEGT. The trim removed 6 bases at V and 7 bases at J, leaving 8 bases unmatched. The CDR3 runs to 14 residues. This chain's CDR3 is CASSKDRAIQPQHF. The CDR3 region has the DNA TGTGCCAGCAGCAAGGACAGGGCCATACAGCCCCAGCATTTT.